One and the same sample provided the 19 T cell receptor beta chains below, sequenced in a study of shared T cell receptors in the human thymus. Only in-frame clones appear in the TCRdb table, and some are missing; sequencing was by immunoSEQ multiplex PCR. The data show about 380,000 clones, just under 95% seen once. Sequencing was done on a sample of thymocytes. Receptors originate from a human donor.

In DNA form, the CDR3 reads TGTGCCAGCAGTTACTCCGGACAGGGAATCGAGCAGTTCTTC. It yields the protein CASSYSGQGIEQFF. V is TRBV6-5 and J is TRBJ2-1; 8 nucleotides align to TRBD1. Germline V gene lookup returns CDR1 MNHEY and CDR2 SVGAGI. The CDR3 is 14 amino acids. V lost 0 bases, J lost 10 bases, and 5 bases stayed unmatched.

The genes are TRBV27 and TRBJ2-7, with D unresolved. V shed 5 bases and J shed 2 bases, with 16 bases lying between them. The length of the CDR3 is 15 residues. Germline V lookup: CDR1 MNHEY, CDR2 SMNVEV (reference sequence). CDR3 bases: TGTGCCAGCAGTCTAGGGTGGAACGGGCCCTACGAGCAGTACTTC. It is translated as CASSLGWNGPYEQYF.

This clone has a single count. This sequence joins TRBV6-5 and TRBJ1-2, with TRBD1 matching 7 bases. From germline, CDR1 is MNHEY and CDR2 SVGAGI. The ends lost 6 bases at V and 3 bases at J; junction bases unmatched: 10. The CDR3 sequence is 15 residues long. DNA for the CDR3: TGTGCCAGCAGGACCGGGACAGCCACTTACTATGGCTACACCTTC. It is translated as CASRTGTATYYGYTF.

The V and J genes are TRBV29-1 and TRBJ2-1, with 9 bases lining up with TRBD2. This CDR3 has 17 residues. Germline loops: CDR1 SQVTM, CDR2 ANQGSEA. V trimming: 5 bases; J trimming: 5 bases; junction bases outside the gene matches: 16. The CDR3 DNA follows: TGCAGCGTTAGCCTCAGCGCGGGACTAGCCTTGGACAATGAGCAGTTCTTC. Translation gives CSVSLSAGLALDNEQFF.

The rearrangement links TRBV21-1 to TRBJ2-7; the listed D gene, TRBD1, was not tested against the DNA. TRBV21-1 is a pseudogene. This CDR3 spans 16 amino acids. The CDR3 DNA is TGTGCCAGCAGCAAGTCGAATGTCGGCAGGGTCTACGAGCAGTACTTC. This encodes CASSKSNVGRVYEQYF.

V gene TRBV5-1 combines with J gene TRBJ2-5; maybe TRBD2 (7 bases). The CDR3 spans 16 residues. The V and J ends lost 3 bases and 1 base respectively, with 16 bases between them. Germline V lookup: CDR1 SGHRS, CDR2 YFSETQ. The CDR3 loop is CASSSPRGAPQETQYF. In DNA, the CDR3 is TGCGCCAGCAGCTCCCCCCGGGGGGCCCCCCAAGAGACCCAGTACTTC. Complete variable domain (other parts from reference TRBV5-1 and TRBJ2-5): KAGVTQTPRYLIKTRGQQVTLSCSPISGHRSVSWYQQTPGQGLQFLFEYFSETQRNKGNFPGRFSGRQFSNSRSEMNVSTLELGDSALYLCASSSPRGAPQETQYFGPGTRLLVL.

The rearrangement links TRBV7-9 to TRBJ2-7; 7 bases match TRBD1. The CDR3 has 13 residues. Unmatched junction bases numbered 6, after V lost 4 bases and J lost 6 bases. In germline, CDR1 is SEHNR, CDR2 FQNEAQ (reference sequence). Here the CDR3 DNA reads TGTGCCAGCAGCTCAAACAGGGGCTCCGAGCAGTACTTC. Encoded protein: CASSSNRGSEQYF.

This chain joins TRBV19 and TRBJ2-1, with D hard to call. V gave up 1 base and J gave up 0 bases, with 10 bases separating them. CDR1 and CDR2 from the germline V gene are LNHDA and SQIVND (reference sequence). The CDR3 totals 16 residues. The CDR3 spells CASSIGGGRSYNEQFF. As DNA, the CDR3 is TGTGCCAGTAGTATAGGCGGCGGACGCTCCTACAATGAGCAGTTCTTC. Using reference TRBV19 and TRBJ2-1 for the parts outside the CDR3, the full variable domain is DGGITQSPKYLFRKEGQNVTLSCEQNLNHDAMYWYRQDPGQGLRLIYYSQIVNDFQKGDIAEGYSVSREKKESFPLTVTSAQKNPTAFYLCASSIGGGRSYNEQFFGPGTRLTVL.

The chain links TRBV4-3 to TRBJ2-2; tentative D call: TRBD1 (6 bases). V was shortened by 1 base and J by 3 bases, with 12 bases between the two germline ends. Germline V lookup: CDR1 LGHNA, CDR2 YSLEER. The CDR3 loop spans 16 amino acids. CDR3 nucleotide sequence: TGCGCCAGCAGCCAAGGGGCAGGGGCCGACACCGGGGAGCTGTTTTTT. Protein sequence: CASSQGAGADTGELFF.

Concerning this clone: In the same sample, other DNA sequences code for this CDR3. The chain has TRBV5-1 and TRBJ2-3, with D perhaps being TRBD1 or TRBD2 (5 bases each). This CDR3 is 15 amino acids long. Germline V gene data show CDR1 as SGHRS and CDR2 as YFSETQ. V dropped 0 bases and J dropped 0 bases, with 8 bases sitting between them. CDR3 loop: CASSLVGASTDTQYF. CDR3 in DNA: TGCGCCAGCAGCTTGGTCGGGGCTAGCACAGATACGCAGTATTTT.

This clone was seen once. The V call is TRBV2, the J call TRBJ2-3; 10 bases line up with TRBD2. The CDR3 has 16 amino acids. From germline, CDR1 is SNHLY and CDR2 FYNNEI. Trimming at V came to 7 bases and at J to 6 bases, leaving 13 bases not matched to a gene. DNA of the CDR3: TGTGCCAGCATGGGAAGCGGGAGGGCCGAGGACGATACGCAGTATTTT. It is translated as CASMGSGRAEDDTQYF. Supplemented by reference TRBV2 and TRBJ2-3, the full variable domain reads EPEVTQTPSHQVTQMGQEVILRCVPISNHLYFYWYRQILGQKVEFLVSFYNNEISEKSEIFDDQFSVERPDGSNFTLKIRSTKLEDSAMYFCASMGSGRAEDDTQYFGPGTRLTVL.

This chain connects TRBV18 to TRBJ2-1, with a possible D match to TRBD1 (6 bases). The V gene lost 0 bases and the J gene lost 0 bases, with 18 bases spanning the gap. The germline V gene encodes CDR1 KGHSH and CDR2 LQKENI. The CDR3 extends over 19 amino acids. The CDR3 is CASSPPKGHLKSSYNEQFF. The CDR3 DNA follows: TGTGCCAGCTCACCACCCAAGGGACACCTTAAGAGCTCCTACAATGAGCAGTTCTTC.

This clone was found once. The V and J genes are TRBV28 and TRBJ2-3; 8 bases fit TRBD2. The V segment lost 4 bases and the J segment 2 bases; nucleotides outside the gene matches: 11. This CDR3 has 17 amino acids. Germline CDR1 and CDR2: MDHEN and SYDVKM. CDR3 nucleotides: TGTGCCAGCAGTTCCAGGGCTACTAGCGGCTACACAGATACGCAGTATTTT. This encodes CASSSRATSGYTDTQYF. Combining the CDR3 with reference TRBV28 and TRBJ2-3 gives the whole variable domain DVKVTQSSRYLVKRTGEKVFLECVQDMDHENMFWYRQDPGLGLRLIYFSYDVKMKEKGDIPEGYSVSREKKERFSLILESASTNQTSMYLCASSSRATSGYTDTQYFGPGTRLTVL.

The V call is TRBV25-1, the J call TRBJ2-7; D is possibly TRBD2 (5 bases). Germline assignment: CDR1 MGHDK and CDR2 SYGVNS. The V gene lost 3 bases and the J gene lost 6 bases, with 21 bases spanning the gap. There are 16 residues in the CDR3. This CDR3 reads CASSDRRLPGRGEQYF. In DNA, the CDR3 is TGTGCCAGCAGTGACCGAAGACTCCCCGGTCGGGGCGAGCAGTACTTC.

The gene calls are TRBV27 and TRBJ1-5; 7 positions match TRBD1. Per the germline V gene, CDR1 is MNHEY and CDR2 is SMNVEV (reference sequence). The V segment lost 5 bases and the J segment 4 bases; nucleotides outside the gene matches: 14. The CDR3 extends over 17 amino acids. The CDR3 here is CASSLNPDRALNQPQHF. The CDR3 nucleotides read TGTGCCAGCAGTCTTAACCCCGACAGGGCCCTAAATCAGCCCCAGCATTTT.

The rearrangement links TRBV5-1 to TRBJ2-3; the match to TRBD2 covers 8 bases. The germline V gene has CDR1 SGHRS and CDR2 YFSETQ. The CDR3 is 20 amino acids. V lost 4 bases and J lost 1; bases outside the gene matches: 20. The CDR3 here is CASSHVHGLALLGRTDTQYF. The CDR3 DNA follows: TGCGCCAGCAGCCATGTCCATGGACTAGCCCTCTTGGGGCGCACAGATACGCAGTATTTT.

CDR3 sequence: CASSQPRTSGINEQFF. The CDR3 DNA is TGTGCCAGCAGCCAGCCTCGGACTAGCGGAATAAATGAGCAGTTCTTC. The chain uses TRBV14 and TRBJ2-1, with 10 bases identical to TRBD2. Germline V gene sequence: CDR1 SGHDN, CDR2 FVKESK. V trimming: 3 bases; J trimming: 7 bases; junction bases outside the gene matches: 9. This CDR3 contains 16 residues. Supplemented by reference TRBV14 and TRBJ2-1, the full variable domain reads EAGVTQFPSHSVIEKGQTVTLRCDPISGHDNLYWYRRVMGKEIKFLLHFVKESKQDESGMPNNRFLAERTGGTYSTLKVQPAELEDSGVYFCASSQPRTSGINEQFFGPGTRLTVL.

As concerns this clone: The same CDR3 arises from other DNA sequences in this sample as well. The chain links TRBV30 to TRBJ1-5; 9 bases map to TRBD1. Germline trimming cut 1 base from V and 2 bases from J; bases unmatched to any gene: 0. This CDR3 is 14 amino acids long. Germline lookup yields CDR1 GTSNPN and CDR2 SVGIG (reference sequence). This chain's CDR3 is CAWSGTGGNQPQHF. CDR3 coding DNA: TGTGCCTGGAGTGGGACAGGGGGCAATCAGCCCCAGCATTTT.

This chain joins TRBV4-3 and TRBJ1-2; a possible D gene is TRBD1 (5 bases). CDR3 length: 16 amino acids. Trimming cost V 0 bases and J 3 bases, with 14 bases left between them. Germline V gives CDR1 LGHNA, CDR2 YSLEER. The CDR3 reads CASSQDLSRVDYGYTF. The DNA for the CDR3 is TGCGCCAGCAGCCAAGATCTAAGCAGGGTAGACTATGGCTACACCTTC.